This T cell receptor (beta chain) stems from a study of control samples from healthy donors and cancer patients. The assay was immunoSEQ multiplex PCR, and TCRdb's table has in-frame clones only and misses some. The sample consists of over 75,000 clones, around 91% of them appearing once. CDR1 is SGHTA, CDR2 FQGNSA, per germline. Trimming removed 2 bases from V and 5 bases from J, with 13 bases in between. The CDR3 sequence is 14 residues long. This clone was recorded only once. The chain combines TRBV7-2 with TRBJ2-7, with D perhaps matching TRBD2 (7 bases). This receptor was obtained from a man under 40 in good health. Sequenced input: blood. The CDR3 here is CASSLFRGGNEQYF. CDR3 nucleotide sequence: TGTGCCAGCAGCTTATTTAGGGGGGGCAACGAGCAGTACTTC.